These T cell receptor beta chains were read from a single sample in a study of shared clonotypes between healthy human individuals. Generated by immunoSEQ multiplex PCR, the TCRdb table keeps only in-frame clones and is missing some. The data show some 660,000 clones, around 73% seen once. The sample comprised memory CD4+ T cells sorted from blood. These receptors were taken from a woman aged 30 to 39 in good health. CDR3s include the opening cysteine and the closing phenylalanine or tryptophan. A D gene is named only where the DNA matches it firmly. A row's size may be missing; if present it is once, few, many or a size class.

V gene,J gene,D gene,clone size,CDR3 protein,CDR3 DNA
TRBV5-1,TRBJ2-5,TRBD1,-,CASSLGDRDYEETQYF,TGCGCCAGCAGCTTGGGGGACAGGGACTATGAAGAGACCCAGTACTTC
TRBV10-3,TRBJ2-5,TRBD1,-,CAISAQGYQETQYF,TGTGCCATCAGTGCACAGGGGTACCAAGAGACCCAGTACTTC
TRBV30,TRBJ1-1,-,-,CAWTGSSNTEAFF,TGTGCCTGGACGGGATCTTCCAACACTGAAGCTTTCTTT
TRBV7-2,TRBJ2-1,-,-,CASSLEPGAGNEQFF,TGTGCCAGCAGCTTAGAACCGGGAGCGGGCAATGAGCAGTTCTTC
TRBV6-4,TRBJ2-2,TRBD1,-,CASRPGTGGPGELFF,TGTGCCAGCAGGCCGGGGACAGGGGGTCCCGGGGAGCTGTTTTTT
TRBV7-9,TRBJ2-2,-,-,CASSPSSLNTGELFF,TGTGCCAGCAGCCCTAGCAGCTTGAACACCGGGGAGCTGTTTTTT
TRBV5-5,TRBJ2-5,-,-,CASSLDSFQETQYF,TGTGCCAGCAGCTTGGACTCCTTCCAAGAGACCCAGTACTTC
TRBV19,TRBJ1-3,-,-,CASSSRTAGNTIYF,TGTGCCAGTTCCTCGAGGACAGCGGGAAACACCATATATTTT
TRBV29-1,TRBJ2-3,-,-,CSVEGPSTDTQYF,TGCAGCGTTGAAGGGCCTAGCACAGATACGCAGTATTTT
TRBV5-1,TRBJ2-1,-,-,CASSWDGPHNEQFF,TGCGCCAGCAGCTGGGACGGGCCTCACAATGAGCAGTTCTTC
TRBV28,TRBJ1-5,-,-,CASSLVSNQPQHF,TGTGCCAGCAGTTTAGTTTCGAACCAGCCCCAGCATTTT
TRBV5-1,TRBJ2-1,-,many,CASSLGSGSYNEQFF,TGCGCCAGCAGCTTAGGAAGTGGCTCCTACAATGAGCAGTTCTTC
TRBV14,TRBJ2-1,-,-,CASSQFGAREQFF,TGTGCCAGCAGCCAATTTGGGGCGAGGGAGCAGTTCTTC
TRBV2,TRBJ2-1,-,-,CASSEEQSSYNEQFF,TGTGCCAGCAGTGAAGAACAGAGCTCCTACAATGAGCAGTTCTTC
TRBV9,TRBJ2-1,-,-,CASSVVGSTVRSSYNEQFF,TGTGCCAGCAGCGTAGTTGGGTCGACAGTCCGAAGCTCCTACAATGAGCAGTTCTTC
TRBV27,TRBJ2-2,-,-,CASSSVIRTGELFF,TGTGCCAGCAGTTCGGTAATTCGCACCGGGGAGCTGTTTTTT
TRBV5-6,TRBJ1-2,-,-,CASSLTFYGYTF,TGTGCCAGCAGCTTAACGTTCTATGGCTACACCTTC
TRBV6-6,TRBJ1-1,-,once,CASSFADTEAFF,TGTGCCAGCAGTTTCGCCGATACTGAAGCTTTCTTT
TRBV6-1,TRBJ2-2,TRBD1,-,CASSLTGADTGELFF,TGTGCCAGCAGTCTTACAGGGGCAGACACCGGGGAGCTGTTTTTT
TRBV7-7,TRBJ2-2,-,-,CASSLVKAGELFF,TGTGCCAGCAGCTTAGTCAAGGCCGGGGAGCTGTTTTTT
TRBV11-3,TRBJ1-1,TRBD1,-,CASSRTGQGEAFF,TGTGCCAGCAGCCGAACGGGACAGGGTGAAGCTTTCTTT
TRBV6-1,TRBJ2-7,TRBD1,-,CASVLWTGIPHEQYF,TGTGCCAGCGTACTTTGGACAGGGATCCCCCACGAGCAGTACTTC
TRBV9,TRBJ1-1,-,many,CASSVVQGGRGTEAFF,TGTGCCAGCAGCGTAGTCCAAGGGGGAAGAGGGACTGAAGCTTTCTTT
TRBV11-3,TRBJ2-1,-,-,CASSLESGVGGYNEQFF,TGTGCCAGCAGCTTAGAGTCGGGGGTTGGAGGTTACAATGAGCAGTTCTTC
TRBV5-1,TRBJ1-5,-,-,CASSLGGWNQPQHF,TGCGCCAGCAGCTTGGGGGGTTGGAATCAGCCCCAGCATTTT
TRBV28,TRBJ1-1,TRBD1,-,CASSSDRVGTEAFF,TGTGCCAGCAGTTCAGACAGGGTTGGCACTGAAGCTTTCTTT
TRBV19,TRBJ2-7,TRBD1,-,CASSIRTGDLRRQYF,TGTGCCAGTAGTATAAGAACAGGGGATCTACGACGGCAGTACTTC
TRBV11-3,TRBJ2-4,-,-,CASRKELAKNIQYF,TGTGCCAGCAGAAAAGAGCTAGCCAAAAACATTCAGTACTTC
TRBV28,TRBJ2-4,-,-,CASSPTYRVLTNIQYF,TGTGCCAGCAGTCCCACCTACAGGGTACTTACCAACATTCAGTACTTC
TRBV5-4,TRBJ2-3,-,-,CASSLVGADTQYF,TGTGCCAGCAGCTTGGTTGGGGCAGATACGCAGTATTTT
TRBV4-1,TRBJ1-6,-,many,CASSQAPSPPTLHF,TGCGCCAGCAGCCAAGCCCCATCTCCTCCCACCCTCCACTTT
TRBV7-2,TRBJ2-6,-,-,CASGWYSGANVLTF,TGTGCCAGCGGCTGGTACTCTGGGGCCAACGTCCTGACTTTC
TRBV28,TRBJ1-2,-,-,CASSLQGIFGYGYTF,TGTGCCAGCAGTTTACAGGGGATCTTCGGCTATGGCTACACCTTC
TRBV28,TRBJ2-7,-,-,CASSDPRGWGSYEQYF,TGTGCCAGCAGTGACCCTCGCGGGTGGGGATCCTACGAGCAGTACTTC
TRBV2,TRBJ2-7,-,-,CASSEPGTNLYEQYF,TGTGCCAGCAGTGAACCCGGGACAAACCTCTACGAGCAGTACTTC
TRBV7-2,TRBJ1-2,TRBD1,many,CASSPQRDSYGYTF,TGTGCCAGCAGCCCCCAGCGGGACAGCTATGGCTACACCTTC
TRBV7-9,TRBJ2-7,TRBD2,-,CASSPRGGSALYEQYF,TGTGCCAGCAGCCCTAGGGGCGGGAGTGCTCTCTACGAGCAGTACTTC
TRBV10-3,TRBJ2-7,TRBD1,-,CASSPGQGTYEQYF,TGTGCCAGCAGCCCGGGACAGGGGACCTACGAGCAGTACTTC
TRBV6-6,TRBJ2-7,TRBD2,-,CASSSRTSEHEQYF,TGTGCCAGCAGTTCCAGGACTAGCGAACACGAGCAGTACTTC
TRBV19,TRBJ2-1,TRBD2,few,CASSIDPSGSDNEQFF,TGTGCCAGTAGTATAGATCCGAGCGGGAGCGACAATGAGCAGTTCTTC
TRBV5-6,TRBJ1-2,-,-,CASSLLSVGRGYTF,TGTGCCAGCAGCTTGTTGTCTGTGGGACGTGGCTACACCTTC
TRBV28,TRBJ1-5,TRBD1,-,CASRAFQIPGQSNQPQHF,TGTGCCAGCAGGGCATTCCAAATCCCGGGACAGAGCAATCAGCCCCAGCATTTT
TRBV6-1,TRBJ1-1,-,-,CASSERGLENTEAFF,TGTGCCAGCAGTGAACGGGGGTTGGAGAACACTGAAGCTTTCTTT
TRBV5-1,TRBJ1-2,-,many,CASSQTGSLYGYTF,TGCGCCAGCAGCCAGACAGGTTCCTTGTATGGCTACACCTTC
TRBV28,TRBJ1-4,-,few,CASSAQGALSNEKLFF,TGTGCCAGCAGTGCCCAAGGGGCGCTCTCTAATGAAAAACTGTTTTTT